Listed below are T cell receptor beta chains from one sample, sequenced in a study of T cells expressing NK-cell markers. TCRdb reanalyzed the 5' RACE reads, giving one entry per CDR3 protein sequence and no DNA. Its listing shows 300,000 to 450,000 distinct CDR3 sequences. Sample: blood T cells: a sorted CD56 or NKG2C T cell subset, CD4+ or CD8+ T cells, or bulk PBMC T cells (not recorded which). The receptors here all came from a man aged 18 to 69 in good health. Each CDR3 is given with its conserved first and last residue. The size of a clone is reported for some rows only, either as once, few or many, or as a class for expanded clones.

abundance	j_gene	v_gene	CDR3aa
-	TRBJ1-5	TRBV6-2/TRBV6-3	CASSNRDRGDQPQHF
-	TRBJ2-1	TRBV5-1	CASSLAVLQEQFF
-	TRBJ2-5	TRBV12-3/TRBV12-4	CASSPGLAGAKNF
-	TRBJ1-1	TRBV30	CAWSDGHRNTEAFF
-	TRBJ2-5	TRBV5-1	CASSWDPTGTKETQYF
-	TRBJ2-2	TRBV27	CASTLWGANTGELFF
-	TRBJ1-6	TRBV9	CASSVGSRNSPLHF
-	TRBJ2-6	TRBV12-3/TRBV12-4	CASSFVRAGRSGANVLTF
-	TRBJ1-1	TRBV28	CASSLLSGQKNTEAFF
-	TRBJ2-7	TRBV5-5	CASSTLFGGSGYEQYF
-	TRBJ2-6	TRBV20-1	CSARLPGRTGANVLTF
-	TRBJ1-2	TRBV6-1	CASSGQGSGYTF
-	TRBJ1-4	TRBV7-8	CASSPIAGPAGKLFF
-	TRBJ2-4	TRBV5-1	CASSPSGGSKNIQYF
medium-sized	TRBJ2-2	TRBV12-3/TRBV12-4	CASSLWGSNTGELFF
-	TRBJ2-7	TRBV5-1	CASSLPTTGNTDEQYF
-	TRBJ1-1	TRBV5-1	CASSFILAGMNTEAFF
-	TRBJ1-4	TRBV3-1	CASSQKDRGRVPNEKLFF
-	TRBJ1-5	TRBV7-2	CASSFGYSNQPQHF
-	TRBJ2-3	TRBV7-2	CASSSQGGTGYTQYF
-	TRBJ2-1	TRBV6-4	CASNTDNEQFF
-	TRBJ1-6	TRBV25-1	CASGRTENSPLHF
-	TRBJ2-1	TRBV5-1	CASSPKFGAPINNEQFF
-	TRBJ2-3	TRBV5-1	CASTEVSPDTQYF
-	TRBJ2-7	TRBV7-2	CASSSHLAGAYEQYF
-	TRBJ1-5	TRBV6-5	CASSYSVEGSQPQHF
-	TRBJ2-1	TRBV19	CASSLDRARNNEQFF